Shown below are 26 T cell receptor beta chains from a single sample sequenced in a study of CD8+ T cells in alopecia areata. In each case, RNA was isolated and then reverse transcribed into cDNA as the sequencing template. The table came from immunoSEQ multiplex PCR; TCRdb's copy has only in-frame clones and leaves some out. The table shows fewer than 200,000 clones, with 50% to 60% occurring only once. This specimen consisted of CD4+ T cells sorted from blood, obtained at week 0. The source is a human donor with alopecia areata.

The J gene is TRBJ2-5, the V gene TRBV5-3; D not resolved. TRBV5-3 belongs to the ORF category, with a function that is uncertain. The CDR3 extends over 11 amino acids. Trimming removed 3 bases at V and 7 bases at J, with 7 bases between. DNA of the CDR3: TGTGCCAGAAGCTCCTGTCGGACCCAGTACTTC. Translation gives CARSSCRTQYF.

The CDR3 loop is CASSHPRTGDGYTF. Here the CDR3 DNA reads TGCGCCAGCAGCCACCCCCGGACAGGGGATGGCTACACCTTC. The genes are TRBV4-1 and TRBJ1-2, with 9 bases lining up with TRBD1. The CDR3 sequence is 14 residues long. The V segment lost 3 bases and the J segment 6 bases; nucleotides outside the gene matches: 5. Germline loops: CDR1 MGHRA, CDR2 YSYEKL.

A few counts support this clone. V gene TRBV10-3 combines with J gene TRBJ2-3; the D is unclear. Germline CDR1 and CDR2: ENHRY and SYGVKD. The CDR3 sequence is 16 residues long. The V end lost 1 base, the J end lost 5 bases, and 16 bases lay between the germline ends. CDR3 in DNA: TGTGCCATCAGTGAGTACGGATCTGGTAAAGGAGATACGCAGTATTTT. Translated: CAISEYGSGKGDTQYF.

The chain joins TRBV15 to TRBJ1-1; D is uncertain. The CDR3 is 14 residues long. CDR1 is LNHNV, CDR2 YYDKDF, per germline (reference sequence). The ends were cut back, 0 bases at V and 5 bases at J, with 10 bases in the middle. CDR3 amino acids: CATSRDGGGTEAFF. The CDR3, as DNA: TGTGCCACCAGCAGAGATGGAGGAGGGACTGAAGCTTTCTTT.

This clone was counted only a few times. The CDR3 reads CASSQDSYEQYF. The CDR3 DNA follows: TGTGCCAGCAGCCAGGACAGTTACGAGCAGTACTTC. The V gene is TRBV6-6, the J gene TRBJ2-7; tentatively, D is TRBD1 (6 bases). Per germline, CDR1 MNHNY and CDR2 SVGAGI (reference sequence). The CDR3 totals 12 residues. The V end was cut by 6 bases, the J end by 4 bases, with 10 bases between.

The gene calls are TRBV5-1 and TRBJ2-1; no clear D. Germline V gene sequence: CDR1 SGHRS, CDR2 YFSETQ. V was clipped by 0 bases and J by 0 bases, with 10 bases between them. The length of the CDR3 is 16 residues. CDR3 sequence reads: CASSLDETSSYNEQFF. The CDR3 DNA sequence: TGCGCCAGCAGCTTGGACGAGACAAGCTCCTACAATGAGCAGTTCTTC.

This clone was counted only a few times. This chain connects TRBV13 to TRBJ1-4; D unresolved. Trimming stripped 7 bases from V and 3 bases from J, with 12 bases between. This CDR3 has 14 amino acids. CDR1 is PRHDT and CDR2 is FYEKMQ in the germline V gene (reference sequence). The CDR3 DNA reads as TGTGCCAGCAATTCCGCCAGCGCTAATGAAAAACTGTTTTTT. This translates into CASNSASANEKLFF.

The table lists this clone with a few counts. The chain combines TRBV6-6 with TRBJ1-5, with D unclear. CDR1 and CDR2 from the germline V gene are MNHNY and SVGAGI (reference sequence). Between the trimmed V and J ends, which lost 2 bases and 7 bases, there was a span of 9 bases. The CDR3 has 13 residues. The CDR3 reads CASSYAPGQPQHF. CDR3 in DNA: TGTGCCAGCAGTTACGCCCCGGGGCAGCCCCAGCATTTT.

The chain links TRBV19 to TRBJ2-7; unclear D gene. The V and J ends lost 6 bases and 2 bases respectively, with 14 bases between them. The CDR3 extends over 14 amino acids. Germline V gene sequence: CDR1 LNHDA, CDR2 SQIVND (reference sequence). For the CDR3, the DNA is TGTGCCAGTAGCGAAACGGGTGCCACCTACGAGCAGTACTTC. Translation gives CASSETGATYEQYF.

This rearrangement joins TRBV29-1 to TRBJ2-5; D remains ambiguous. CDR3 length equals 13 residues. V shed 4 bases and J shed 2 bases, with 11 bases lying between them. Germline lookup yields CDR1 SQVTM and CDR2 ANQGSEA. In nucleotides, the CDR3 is TGCAGCGTTGGTTCCGCTCAGCAAGAGACCCAGTACTTC. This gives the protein CSVGSAQQETQYF.

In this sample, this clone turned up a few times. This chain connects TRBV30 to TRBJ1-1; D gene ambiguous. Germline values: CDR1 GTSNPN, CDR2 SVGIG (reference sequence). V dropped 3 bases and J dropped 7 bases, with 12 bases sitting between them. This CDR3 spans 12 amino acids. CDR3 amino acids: CAWSHGWIEAFF. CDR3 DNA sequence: TGTGCCTGGAGCCACGGATGGATTGAAGCTTTCTTT.

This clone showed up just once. CDR3 DNA sequence: TGTGCCAGCAGTTTAAGACAGGGTGGAGAGACCCAGTACTTC. This translates into CASSLRQGGETQYF. V gene TRBV27 combines with J gene TRBJ2-5; 7 bases are a match to TRBD1. Trimming removed 2 bases from V and 4 bases from J; junction bases left unmatched: 4. The CDR3 contains 14 residues. The germline V gene encodes CDR1 MNHEY and CDR2 SMNVEV (reference sequence).

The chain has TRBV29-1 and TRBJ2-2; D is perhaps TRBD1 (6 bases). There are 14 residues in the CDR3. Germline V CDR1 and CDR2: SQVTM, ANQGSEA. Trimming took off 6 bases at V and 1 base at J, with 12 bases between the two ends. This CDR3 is CSVIKQGNTGELFF. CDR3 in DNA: TGCAGCGTAATAAAACAGGGGAACACCGGGGAGCTGTTTTTT.

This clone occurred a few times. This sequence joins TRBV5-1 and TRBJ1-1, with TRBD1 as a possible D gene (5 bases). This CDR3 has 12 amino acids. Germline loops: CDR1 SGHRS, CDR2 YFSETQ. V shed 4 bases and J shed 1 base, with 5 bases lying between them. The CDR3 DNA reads TGCGCCAGCAGCACAGGGAACACTGAAGCTTTCTTT. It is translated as CASSTGNTEAFF.

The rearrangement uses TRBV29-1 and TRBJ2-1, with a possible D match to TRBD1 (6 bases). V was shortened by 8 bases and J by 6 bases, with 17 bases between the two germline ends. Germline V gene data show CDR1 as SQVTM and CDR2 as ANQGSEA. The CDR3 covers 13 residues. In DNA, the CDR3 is TGCAGCCTGACGATGGGGGCTCTCAATGAGCAGTTCTTC. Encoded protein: CSLTMGALNEQFF.

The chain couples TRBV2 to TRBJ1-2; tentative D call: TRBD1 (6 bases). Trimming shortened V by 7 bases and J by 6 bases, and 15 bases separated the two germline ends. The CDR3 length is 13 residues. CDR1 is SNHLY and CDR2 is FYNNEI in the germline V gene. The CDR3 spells CASKITRGDGYTF. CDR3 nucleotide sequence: TGTGCCAGCAAAATAACGAGGGGGGATGGCTACACCTTC.

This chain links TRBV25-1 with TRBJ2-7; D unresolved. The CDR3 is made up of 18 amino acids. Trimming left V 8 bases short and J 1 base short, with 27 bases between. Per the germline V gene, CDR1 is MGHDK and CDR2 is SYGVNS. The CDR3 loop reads CASSKDRETPLGSYEQYF. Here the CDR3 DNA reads TGTGCCAGCTCTAAAGATAGGGAAACCCCCCTAGGGTCCTACGAGCAGTACTTC.

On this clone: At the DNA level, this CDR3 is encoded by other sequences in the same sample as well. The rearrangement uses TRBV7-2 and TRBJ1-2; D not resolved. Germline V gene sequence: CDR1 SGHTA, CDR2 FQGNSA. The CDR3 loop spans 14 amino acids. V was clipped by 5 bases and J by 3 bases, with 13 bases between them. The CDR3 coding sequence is TGTGCCAGCAGCCTAGGTGGGTCGGACTATGGCTACACCTTC. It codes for CASSLGGSDYGYTF.

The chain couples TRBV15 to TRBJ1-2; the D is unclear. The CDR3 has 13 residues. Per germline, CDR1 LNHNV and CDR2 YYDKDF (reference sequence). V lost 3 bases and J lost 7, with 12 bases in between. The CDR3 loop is CATSRERLAGYTF. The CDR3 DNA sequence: TGTGCCACCAGCAGGGAAAGGCTGGCTGGCTACACCTTC.

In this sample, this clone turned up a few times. The CDR3 DNA follows: TGCAGCGTTGAATTTAAAGAGACCCAGTACTTC. Translation gives CSVEFKETQYF. The chain combines TRBV29-1 with TRBJ2-5; D gene uncertain. CDR3 length: 11 amino acids. With 2 bases removed from V and 3 bases from J, the gap between germline ends came to 4 bases. Germline assignment: CDR1 SQVTM and CDR2 ANQGSEA.

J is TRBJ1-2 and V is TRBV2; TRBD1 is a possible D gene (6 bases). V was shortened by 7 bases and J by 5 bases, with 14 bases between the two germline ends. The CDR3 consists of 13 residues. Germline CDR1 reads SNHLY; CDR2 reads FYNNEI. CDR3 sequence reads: CASTEGGPYGYTF. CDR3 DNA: TGTGCCAGCACCGAGGGGGGTCCGTATGGCTACACCTTC. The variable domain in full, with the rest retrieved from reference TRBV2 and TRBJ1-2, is EPEVTQTPSHQVTQMGQEVILRCVPISNHLYFYWYRQILGQKVEFLVSFYNNEISEKSEIFDDQFSVERPDGSNFTLKIRSTKLEDSAMYFCASTEGGPYGYTFGSGTRLTVV.

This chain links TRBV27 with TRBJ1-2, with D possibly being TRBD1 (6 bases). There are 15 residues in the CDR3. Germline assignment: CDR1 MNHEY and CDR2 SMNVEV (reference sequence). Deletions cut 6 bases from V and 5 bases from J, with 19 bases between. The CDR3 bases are TGTGCCAGCAGAGGGGGAGGCACAGGTTCTTATGGCTACACCTTC. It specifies CASRGGGTGSYGYTF.

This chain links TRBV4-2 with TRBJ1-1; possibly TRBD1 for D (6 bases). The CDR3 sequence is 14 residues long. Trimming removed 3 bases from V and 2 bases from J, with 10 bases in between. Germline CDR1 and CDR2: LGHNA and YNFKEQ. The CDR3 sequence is CASSQRQVNTEAFF. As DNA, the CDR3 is TGTGCCAGCAGCCAGAGACAGGTAAACACTGAAGCTTTCTTT.

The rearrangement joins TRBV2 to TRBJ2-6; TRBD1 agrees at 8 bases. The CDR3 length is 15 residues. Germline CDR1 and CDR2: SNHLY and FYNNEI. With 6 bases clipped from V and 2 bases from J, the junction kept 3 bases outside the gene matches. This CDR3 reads CASRRTGTGANVLTF. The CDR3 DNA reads TGTGCCAGCAGGAGGACAGGGACTGGGGCCAACGTCCTGACTTTC.

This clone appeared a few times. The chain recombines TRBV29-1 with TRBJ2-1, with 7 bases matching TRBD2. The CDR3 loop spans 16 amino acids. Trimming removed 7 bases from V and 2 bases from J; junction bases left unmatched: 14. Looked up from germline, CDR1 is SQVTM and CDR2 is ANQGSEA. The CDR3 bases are TGCAGCGCCATGACTAGACTAGCTCAAGCCTACAATGAGCAGTTCTTC. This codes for CSAMTRLAQAYNEQFF.

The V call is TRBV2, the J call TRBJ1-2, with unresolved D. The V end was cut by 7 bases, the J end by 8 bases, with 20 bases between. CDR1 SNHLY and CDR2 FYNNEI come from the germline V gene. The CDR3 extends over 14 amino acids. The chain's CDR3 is CASMEEQNRKGYTF. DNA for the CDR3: TGTGCCAGCATGGAAGAACAGAATCGGAAGGGCTACACCTTC.